The entry below describes one T cell receptor (beta chain). Its matching antigen is unknown. These data originate in a study of stem cell transplantation in POMP-related autoinflammatory disease. Whole-study context: The study hypothesized thymoproteasome defects skew the TRB repertoire via impaired CD8+ selection. Before transplant: CD4+ naive skewing, low CD8+ proportions, reduced cytokine secretion.

General observations from the study: In PRAID patients, the number of distinct TRB V-J gene pairings was restricted.

Measured with immunoSEQ multiplex PCR; TCRdb has only the in-frame clones, and not every one. The repertoire holds more than 20,000 clones, with 75% to 90% as singletons. Germline V gene data show CDR1 as SGDLS and CDR2 as YYNGEE. Trimming removed 2 bases at V and 4 bases at J, with 13 bases between. The CDR3 spans 14 residues. The chain recombines TRBV9 with TRBJ2-7; D gene ambiguous. The material sequenced was CD4+ T cells from PBMCs, taken before stem cell transplantation. The clonotype originates from a human donor with POMP-related autoinflammation and immune dysregulation (PRAID). CDR3 region: CASSVGPPNYEQYF. The CDR3 region has the DNA TGTGCCAGCAGCGTCGGACCACCAAATTACGAGCAGTACTTC. Supplemented by reference TRBV9 and TRBJ2-7, the full variable domain reads DSGVTQTPKHLITATGQRVTLRCSPRSGDLSVYWYQQSLDQGLQFLIQYYNGEERAKGNILERFSAQQFPDLHSELNLSSLELGDSALYFCASSVGPPNYEQYFGPGTRLTVT.